The sequence of this T cell receptor (beta chain) was determined in a study of radiation and T cells in renal cell carcinoma (dated by TCRdb to 2018 to 2021). The study in broad terms: In total, fewer than 55 samples, comprising 26 tumors and around 27 peripheral blood samples, were subjected to TCR beta sequencing. A total of 3.5 million to 4.5 million unique CDR3 nucleotide sequences, encoding 2.5 million to 3 million unique CDR3 amino acid sequences, were found across all 50 or so samples. Study-wide conclusions, independent of this receptor: Higher TCR clonality was observed in irradiated tumors than in controls, with an average of roughly 54% of the repertoire accounted for by the top 100 clonotypes, compared with about 40% in nephrectomy-only tumors. With a single-armed trial design, the study had no way to address how radiation dose or scheduling affects the TCR repertoire. Intratumoral heterogeneity went uncaptured because the only tumor material available was small regions of approximately 0.9 g. Compared with control tumors, irradiated tumors had a greater number of dominant CDR3 motifs, and these motifs made up a bigger portion of the repertoire.

The immunoSEQ kit was used, according to the manufacturer's recommendations, to generate TCR beta libraries from genomic DNA. To prepare the libraries, a first multiplex PCR with proprietary primers was run, followed by a second PCR that added unique barcodes, and a bead cleanup was done after each round. Each sample batch included a kit-provided positive control reaction and a negative control reaction. The final libraries were assessed on an Agilent 4200 TapeStation D1000 ScreenTape, pooled by volume, and quantified by qPCR. Sequencing ran on an Illumina NextSeq500 with a MidOutput 150-cycle cartridge, using 156 Read1 and 15 Index1 cycles with kit custom primers. The pooled library was loaded at 0.95 to 1 pM, with a roughly 20% PhiX control spiked in. The authors' analysis ran thus. Vendor-processed data were analyzed in R, with a clonotype defined as all T cells sharing the same CDR3 nucleotide sequence. For clone abundance analyses, frequencies were normalized to the 10,000 most abundant clones per sample. Public T cell clones, which averaged fewer than five per sample, were removed prior to analysis. ImmunoMap was used for dominant motif analysis with the PAM10 matrix, a gap penalty of 30, and a homology threshold of 0.3, and any motif reaching a cumulative frequency of at least 0.01 was considered dominant. TCRdb obtained this table from immuneACCESS and retained in-frame rearrangements with V and J assigned. These tables miss some clones; where compared with another copy, unresolved V genes account for less than half of the shortfall, and the remainder is unexplained. D and trimming come from the DNA, and the V and J calls and clone size come from that table. A total of 13,000 or so clones appear in this sample, around 57% of them only once. The ten biggest clones cover 10% to 15% of the sample.

Turning to this clone: This clone's antigen is unknown. No qualities accompany the bases; no much larger clone lies one base away.

Including the terminal cysteine and phenylalanine, the CDR3 comprises 14 residues. Of the read, only the CDR3 DNA is kept; its 42 bases are in frame from base 1. V sheds 6 bases and J sheds 0 bases, leaving 12 bases between their ends. According to the germline V gene, CDR1 reads MNHEY and CDR2 reads SVGAGI. Reading the label with the study, this specimen's time point is: tumor resected at nephrectomy. This specimen's treatment or condition label, interpreted: treatment-naive control, cytoreductive nephrectomy. For controls, tumors were taken from treatment-naive renal cell carcinoma patients who had cytoreductive nephrectomy with no radiation beforehand. Every patient's renal cell carcinoma showed clear cell pathology. The control tumors sequenced for TCR were resected between about 2011 and 2015 from more than nine males and several females whose median age was 57 years (range roughly 40 to 82). Tumors were dissociated mechanically, digested with collagenase/hyaluronidase at 37 degrees C, processed in gentleMACS C tubes, and stored in liquid nitrogen. Genomic DNA for TCR sequencing was prepared using the QIAamp DNA Blood Mini Kit (Qiagen). Samples were included in the analyses only if all quality control checks were passed.

The sequencing here drew on tumor tissue, taken from a patient whose treatment was nephrectomy without radiotherapy. The receptor's source is a man aged 45-65 years with renal cell carcinoma. The sequence joins TRBV6-5 to TRBJ2-7; a weak D assignment points to TRBD1 (6 bases agree). In nucleotides, the sequence is TGTGCCAGCAGCCCCGACAGGAGCTCCTACGAGCAGTACTTC. Translated, it reads CASSPDRSSYEQYF.